Presented here are 3 T cell receptor beta chains from one specimen sequenced in a study of blood T cell repertoires in COVID-19. TCRdb's table, derived via immunoSEQ multiplex PCR, lists solely in-frame clones and lacks some. In the table there are about 74,000 clones, about 72% of which are singletons. The sample was peripheral blood. The receptor source for this set is an older man with active or convalescent COVID-19.

The rearrangement links TRBV24-1 to TRBJ2-7; 9 nucleotides agree with TRBD1. The CDR3 contains 15 residues. Germline assignment: CDR1 KGHDR and CDR2 SFDVKD. V shed 2 bases, J shed 7 bases, and the junction held 8 bases outside the gene matches. The CDR3 region is CATSDSWDRASEQYF. The DNA for the CDR3 is TGTGCCACCAGTGATTCCTGGGACAGGGCTTCGGAGCAGTACTTC.

This clone is a singleton in its sample. The rearrangement links TRBV27 to TRBJ1-1, with D tentatively TRBD1 (5 bases). This CDR3 comprises 13 residues. Per germline, CDR1 MNHEY and CDR2 SMNVEV (reference sequence). Trimming took off 2 bases at V and 7 bases at J, with 11 bases between the two ends. The chain's CDR3 is CASSLRQTYEAFF. The CDR3 DNA reads TGTGCCAGCAGTTTAAGACAGACGTATGAAGCTTTCTTT.

The CDR3 region is CASRREGVFGEQYF. DNA of the CDR3: TGTGCCAGCAGGAGGGAGGGGGTGTTCGGCGAGCAGTACTTC. The chain links TRBV6-5 to TRBJ2-7; D might be TRBD2 (7 bases). Per germline, CDR1 MNHEY and CDR2 SVGAGI. V was shortened by 6 bases and J by 6 bases, with 18 bases between the two germline ends. The CDR3 consists of 14 residues.